Here is one T cell receptor (beta chain) with its context. Its antigen remains unknown. The data belong to a study of shared clonotypes between healthy human individuals. About the study: Sampling drew on donors who were a couple of women and three men aged 18 to 49. Points from the study as a whole: Generation of non-shared clonotypes was less probable than generation of clonotypes shared by all four donors.

The germline V and J ends were trimmed by 6 bases and 7 bases, with 15 bases remaining between them. This CDR3 spans 13 amino acids. Germline V gene lookup returns CDR1 MNHEY and CDR2 SVGAGI. The protocol was immunoSEQ multiplex PCR, while the TCRdb copy is restricted to in-frame clones and leaves out a portion. The table has 2 million to 2.5 million clones, more than 85% seen once. The source is a man younger than 30 in good health. Some clones in this sample may be carry-over from other donors' samples. Sequencing was performed on naive CD4+ T cells from PBMCs. Stated subset: CD45RA+ positively selected. The chain joins TRBV6-5 to TRBJ1-2; D is uncertain. CDR3 sequence: CASSRGRVGGYTF. For the CDR3, the DNA is TGTGCCAGCAGCCGCGGAAGGGTTGGTGGCTACACCTTC.